The clone carrying this T cell receptor beta chain was seen repeatedly, ten times or more. What it binds is unknown. Every donor was a Caucasian adult from Nashville, Tennessee. Genomic DNA came from about 97 million PBMCs in unsorted samples. This sample stems from a study of shared clonotypes between healthy human individuals. Germline V lookup: CDR1 SGHVS, CDR2 FNYEAQ. The CDR3 has 18 amino acids. After removal of 1 base from V and 0 bases from J, the junction contained 2 bases not matched to a gene. Study observations and caveats: Expectations were that clonotype sharing among donors would be affected by sequencing depth. The low donor count limited represented genetic and exposure-history diversity.

The assay was immunoSEQ multiplex PCR, and TCRdb's table has in-frame clones only and misses some. The profile covers around 430,000 clones, with 70% to 80% appearing a single time and over 10% taken by the ten largest. The sequence was collected from a woman in her forties in good health. Some clones in this sample may be carry-over from other donors' samples. Specimen: PBMCs. This sequence joins TRBV7-6 and TRBJ2-4; 14 nucleotides line up with TRBD2. In nucleotides, the CDR3 is TGTGCCAGCAGCTTAGGGGGACTAGCGGGAGTAGCCAAAAACATTCAGTACTTC. This codes for CASSLGGLAGVAKNIQYF. The full variable domain, rest sourced from reference TRBV7-6 and TRBJ2-4, is GAGVSQSPRYKVTKRGQDVALRCDPISGHVSLYWYRQALGQGPEFLTYFNYEAQQDKSGLPNDRFSAERPEGSISTLTIQRTEQRDSAMYRCASSLGGLAGVAKNIQYFGAGTRLSVL.